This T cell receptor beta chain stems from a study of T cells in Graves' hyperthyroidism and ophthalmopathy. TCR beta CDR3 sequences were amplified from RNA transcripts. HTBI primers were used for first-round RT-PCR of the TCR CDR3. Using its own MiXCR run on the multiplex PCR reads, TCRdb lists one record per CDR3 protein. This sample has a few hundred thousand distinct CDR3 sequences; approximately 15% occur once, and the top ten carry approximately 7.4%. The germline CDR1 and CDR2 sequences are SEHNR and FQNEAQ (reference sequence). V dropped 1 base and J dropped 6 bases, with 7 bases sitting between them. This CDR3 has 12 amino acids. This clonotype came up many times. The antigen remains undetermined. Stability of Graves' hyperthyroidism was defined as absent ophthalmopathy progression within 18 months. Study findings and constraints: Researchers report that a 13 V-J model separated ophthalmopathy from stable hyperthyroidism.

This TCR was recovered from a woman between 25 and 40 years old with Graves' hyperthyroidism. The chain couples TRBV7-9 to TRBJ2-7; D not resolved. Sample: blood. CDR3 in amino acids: CASSLVTGEQYF. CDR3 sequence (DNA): TGTGCCAGCAGCTTAGTCACGGGCGAGCAGTACTTC.